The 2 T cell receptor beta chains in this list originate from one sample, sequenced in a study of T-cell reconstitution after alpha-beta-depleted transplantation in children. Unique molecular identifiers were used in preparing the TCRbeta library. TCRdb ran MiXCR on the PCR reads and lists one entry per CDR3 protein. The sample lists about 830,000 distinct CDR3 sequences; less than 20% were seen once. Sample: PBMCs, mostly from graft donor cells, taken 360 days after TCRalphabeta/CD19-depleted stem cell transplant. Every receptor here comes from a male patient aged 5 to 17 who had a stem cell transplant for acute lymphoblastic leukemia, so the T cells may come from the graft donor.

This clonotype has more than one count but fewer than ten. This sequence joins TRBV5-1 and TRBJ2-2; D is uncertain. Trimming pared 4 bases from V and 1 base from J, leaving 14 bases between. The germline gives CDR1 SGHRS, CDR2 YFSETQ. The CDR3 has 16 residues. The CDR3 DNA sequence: TGCGCCAGCAGCGATAGGAGACTGGTGAACACCGGGGAGCTGTTTTTT. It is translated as CASSDRRLVNTGELFF.

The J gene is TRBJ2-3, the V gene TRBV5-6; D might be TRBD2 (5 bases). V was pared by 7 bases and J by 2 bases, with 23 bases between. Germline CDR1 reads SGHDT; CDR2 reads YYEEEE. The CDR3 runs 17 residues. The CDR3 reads CASYENWGASVTDTQYF. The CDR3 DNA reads TGTGCCAGCTATGAAAATTGGGGAGCCTCAGTCACAGATACGCAGTATTTT.